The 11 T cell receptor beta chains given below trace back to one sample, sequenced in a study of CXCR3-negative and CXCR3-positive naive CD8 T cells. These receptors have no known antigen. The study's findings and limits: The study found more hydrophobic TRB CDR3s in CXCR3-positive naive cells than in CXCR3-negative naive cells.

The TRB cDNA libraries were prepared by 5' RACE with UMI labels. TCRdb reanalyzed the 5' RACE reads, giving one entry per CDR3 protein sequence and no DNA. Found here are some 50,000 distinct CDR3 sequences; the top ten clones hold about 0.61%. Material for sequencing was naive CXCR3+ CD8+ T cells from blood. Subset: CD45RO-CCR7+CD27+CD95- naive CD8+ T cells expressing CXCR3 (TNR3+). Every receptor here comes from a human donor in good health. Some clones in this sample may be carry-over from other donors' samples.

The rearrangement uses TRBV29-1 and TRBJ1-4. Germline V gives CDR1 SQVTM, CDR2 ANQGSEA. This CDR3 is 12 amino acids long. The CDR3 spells CSVHGGVEGLFF.

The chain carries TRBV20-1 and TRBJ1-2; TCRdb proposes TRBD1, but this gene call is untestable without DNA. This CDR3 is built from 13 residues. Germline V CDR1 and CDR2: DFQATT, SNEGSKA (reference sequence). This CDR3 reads CSAPPGTSYGYTF.

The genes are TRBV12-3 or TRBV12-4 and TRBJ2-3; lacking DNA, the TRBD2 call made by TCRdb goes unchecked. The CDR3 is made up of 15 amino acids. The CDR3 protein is CASSPTSVSTDTQYF.

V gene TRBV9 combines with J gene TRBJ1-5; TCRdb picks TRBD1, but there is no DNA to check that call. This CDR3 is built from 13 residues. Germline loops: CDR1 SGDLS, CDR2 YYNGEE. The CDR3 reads CATSGTGYQPQHF.

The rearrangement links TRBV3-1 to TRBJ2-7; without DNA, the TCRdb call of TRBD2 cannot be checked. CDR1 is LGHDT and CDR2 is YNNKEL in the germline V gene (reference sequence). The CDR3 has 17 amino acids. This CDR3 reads CASRLNRAEGRAYEQYF.

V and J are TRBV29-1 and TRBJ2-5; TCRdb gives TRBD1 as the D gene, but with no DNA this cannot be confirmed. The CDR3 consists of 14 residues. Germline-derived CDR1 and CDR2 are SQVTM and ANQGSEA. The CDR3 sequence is CSVERDNRQETQYF.

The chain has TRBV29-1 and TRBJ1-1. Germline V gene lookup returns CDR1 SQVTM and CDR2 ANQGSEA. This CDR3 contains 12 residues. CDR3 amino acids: CSVDGGKAEAFF.

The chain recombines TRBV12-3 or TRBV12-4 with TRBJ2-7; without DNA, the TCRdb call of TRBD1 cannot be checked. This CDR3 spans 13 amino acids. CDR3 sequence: CASSHGQAYEQYF.

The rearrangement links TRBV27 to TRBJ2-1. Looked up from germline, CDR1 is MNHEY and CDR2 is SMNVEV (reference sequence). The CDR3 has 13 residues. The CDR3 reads CASSLSSVNEQFF.

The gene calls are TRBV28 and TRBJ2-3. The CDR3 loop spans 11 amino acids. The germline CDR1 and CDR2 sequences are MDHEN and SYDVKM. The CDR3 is CASSPGLAQYF.

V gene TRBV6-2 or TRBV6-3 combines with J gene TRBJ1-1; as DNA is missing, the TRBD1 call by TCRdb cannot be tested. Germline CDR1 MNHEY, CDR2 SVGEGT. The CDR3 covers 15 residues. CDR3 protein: CASSYPGQGWTEAFF.